The 14 T cell receptor beta chains reported below all come from one sample, sequenced in a study of CD8 T cells in ankylosing spondylitis. TCRdb re-called the 5' RACE reads through MiXCR, storing one row per CDR3 protein. The sample lists approximately 260,000 distinct CDR3 sequences; 15% to 20% were seen once. What was sequenced was blood, either unsorted or a sorted T cell fraction (not recorded which). Receptors originate from a male donor with ankylosing spondylitis or in good health (not recorded which).

This clonotype has just a few counts. The chain carries TRBV7-8 and TRBJ2-1, with 12 bases identical to TRBD2. CDR1 and CDR2 from the germline V gene are SGHVS and FQNEAQ. This CDR3 is built from 17 residues. The J segment lost 0 bases and the V segment lost 4 bases, leaving 4 bases of the junction unmatched. The CDR3 protein is CASSWGLAGDSYNEQFF. CDR3 sequence (DNA): TGTGCCAGCAGCTGGGGACTAGCGGGCGACTCCTACAATGAGCAGTTCTTC.

The V and J genes are TRBV27 and TRBJ2-7, with 11 bases that match TRBD1. This CDR3 contains 16 residues. V was pared by 3 bases and J by 6 bases, with 10 bases of the junction left unmatched. Germline V gives CDR1 MNHEY, CDR2 SMNVEV (reference sequence). This CDR3 reads CASSLLPGTGGSEQYF. As DNA, the CDR3 is TGTGCCAGCAGTTTGCTCCCCGGGACAGGGGGTAGCGAGCAGTACTTC.

This clonotype was counted a few times. The gene calls are TRBV7-8 and TRBJ2-1; the D gene is possibly TRBD2 (6 bases). This CDR3 spans 15 amino acids. In germline, CDR1 is SGHVS, CDR2 FQNEAQ. V lost 1 base and J lost 5, with 12 bases in between. The CDR3 DNA reads TGTGCCAGCAGCTTAGAATTCGGAGGGGACAATGAGCAGTTCTTC. It specifies CASSLEFGGDNEQFF.

The chain joins TRBV7-9 to TRBJ2-1; 14 nucleotides match TRBD2. The CDR3 totals 17 residues. CDR1 is SEHNR, CDR2 FQNEAQ, per germline (reference sequence). Trimming removed 4 bases from V and 10 bases from J; junction bases left unmatched: 12. The DNA for the CDR3 is TGTGCCAGCAGCTCGTATCCGGGACTAGCGGGAGTGGAAGAGCAGTTCTTC. It codes for CASSSYPGLAGVEEQFF.

This chain uses TRBV5-1 with TRBJ2-7; perhaps TRBD2 as D (5 bases). This CDR3 is built from 15 residues. V gave up 4 bases and J gave up 2 bases, with 16 bases separating them. CDR1 is SGHRS and CDR2 is YFSETQ in the germline V gene. CDR3 in DNA: TGCGCCAGCAGCCTGGCCGGGGATGGGGCCTACGAGCAGTACTTC. It is translated as CASSLAGDGAYEQYF.

V and J are TRBV7-3 and TRBJ2-1; D gene unclear. Trimming removed 2 bases from V and 4 bases from J, with 12 bases in between. CDR1 is SGHTA and CDR2 is FQGTGA in the germline V gene. The CDR3 is made up of 15 amino acids. The CDR3 bases are TGTGCCAGCAGCTTAGGGCCACCCGGATACAATGAGCAGTTCTTC. Amino acids: CASSLGPPGYNEQFF.

This clonotype was found a few times. The chain employs TRBV2 and TRBJ2-2, with 7 positions matching TRBD2. This CDR3 comprises 16 residues. Germline CDR1 reads SNHLY; CDR2 reads FYNNEI. V lost 3 bases and J lost 5; bases outside the gene matches: 9. DNA of the CDR3: TGTGCCAGCAGTGATAGTGGGCGGGAGTTAACCGGGGAGCTGTTTTTT. Its translation: CASSDSGRELTGELFF.

The CDR3 spells CASSTPGLYNEQFF. The CDR3 region has the DNA TGTGCCAGCAGTACACCGGGACTATACAATGAGCAGTTCTTC. V usage is TRBV12-3 or TRBV12-4 and J usage is TRBJ2-1, with TRBD2 matching over 7 bases. The CDR3 is 14 amino acids. After removal of 5 bases from V and 4 bases from J, the junction contained 5 bases not matched to a gene.

This clonotype was detected ten times or more. The V and J genes are TRBV4-3 and TRBJ2-2; 7 positions match TRBD2. Germline values: CDR1 LGHNA, CDR2 YSLEER. The CDR3 is 15 residues long. V lost 5 bases, J lost 3 bases, and 6 bases stayed unmatched. The CDR3 is CASSASSGYTGELFF. For the CDR3, the DNA is TGCGCCAGCAGCGCCTCTAGCGGCTACACCGGGGAGCTGTTTTTT.

The chain is built from TRBV7-9 and TRBJ2-7; 7 nucleotides agree with TRBD1. In germline, CDR1 is SEHNR, CDR2 FQNEAQ (reference sequence). CDR3 length equals 13 residues. V shed 4 bases and J 4 bases; nucleotides not matched to a gene: 4. The chain's CDR3 is CASSYTGDYEQYF. The CDR3 bases are TGTGCCAGCAGCTATACAGGGGATTACGAGCAGTACTTC.

This chain connects TRBV14 to TRBJ2-2; D tentatively reads TRBD1 or TRBD2 (5 bases each). Between the trimmed V and J ends, which lost 2 bases and 8 bases, there was a span of 9 bases. The germline gives CDR1 SGHDN, CDR2 FVKESK. The CDR3 totals 13 residues. The CDR3 sequence: CASSQLGPGELFF. The CDR3 DNA reads as TGTGCCAGCAGCCAATTGGGACCGGGGGAGCTGTTTTTT.

The chain is built from TRBV10-3 and TRBJ2-1; 14 bases match TRBD2. Looked up from germline, CDR1 is ENHRY and CDR2 is SYGVKD. Losses at the gene ends were 6 bases for V and 6 bases for J; bases not matched to a gene: 4. This CDR3 spans 15 amino acids. Here the CDR3 DNA reads TGTGCCATCAGCCTGACTAGCGGGAGGGTCAATGAGCAGTTCTTC. It encodes CAISLTSGRVNEQFF.

This clonotype appeared many times. The V gene is TRBV4-2, the J gene TRBJ2-1, with a possible D match to TRBD2 (5 bases). Germline values: CDR1 LGHNA, CDR2 YNFKEQ. The CDR3 runs 15 residues. Deletions cut 0 bases from V and 5 bases from J, with 11 bases between. The CDR3 nucleotides read TGTGCCAGCAGCCAAGACAGGACCGGGGACAATGAGCAGTTCTTC. This encodes CASSQDRTGDNEQFF.

In its sample, this clonotype was seen many times. The rearrangement uses TRBV5-1 and TRBJ1-1; the match to TRBD1 covers 7 bases. The CDR3 runs 15 residues. Trimming cost V 0 bases and J 4 bases; bases outside gene matches: 6. In germline, CDR1 is SGHRS, CDR2 YFSETQ. Here the CDR3 reads CASSLAQQGRTEAFF. DNA of the CDR3: TGCGCCAGCAGCTTGGCCCAACAGGGGCGCACTGAAGCTTTCTTT.